One and the same sample provided the 5 T cell receptor beta chains below, sequenced in a study of cytomegalovirus exposure and HLA in healthy donors. 13 Jbeta primers and 60 Vbeta primers were used for the PCR. Profiling relied on immunoSEQ multiplex PCR, and the TCRdb table lists in-frame clones only, not all of them. The sample lists about 140,000 clones, 79% seen once, with around 1% in the top ten. Sequenced input: PBMCs. The receptors were sampled from a man younger than 30 in good health and CMV-seronegative.

This sequence joins TRBV15 and TRBJ1-2; perhaps TRBD1 as D (6 bases). Germline V gene data show CDR1 as LNHNV and CDR2 as YYDKDF (reference sequence). The CDR3 runs 17 residues. Trimming left V 0 bases short and J 4 bases short, with 18 bases between. The DNA of the CDR3 is TGTGCCACCAGCAGAGATATTGTGGACACAGGGACCTATGGCTACACCTTC. It is translated as CATSRDIVDTGTYGYTF.

This chain connects TRBV9 to TRBJ2-3; D might be TRBD1 (5 bases). Germline CDR1 reads SGDLS; CDR2 reads YYNGEE. The CDR3 consists of 15 residues. V lost 0 bases and J 4 bases, leaving 12 bases between the germline ends. The CDR3 loop reads CASSVAGAVPDTQYF. CDR3 coding DNA: TGTGCCAGCAGCGTAGCTGGGGCAGTCCCAGATACGCAGTATTTT.

The chain carries TRBV27 and TRBJ1-1, with D maybe TRBD1 (5 bases). The germline V gene has CDR1 MNHEY and CDR2 SMNVEV (reference sequence). The CDR3 is made up of 12 amino acids. The V end was cut by 8 bases, the J end by 6 bases, with 13 bases between. Here the CDR3 reads CASSSLRAEAFF. CDR3 in DNA: TGTGCCAGCTCTTCCCTCAGGGCTGAAGCTTTCTTT.

This chain joins TRBV9 and TRBJ1-3; possible D gene TRBD1, 5 bases. CDR3 length equals 15 residues. CDR1 is SGDLS, CDR2 YYNGEE, per germline. V gave up 1 base and J gave up 4 bases, with 12 bases separating them. The CDR3 DNA reads as TGTGCCAGCAGCGTAATCGGGGGAGCCGGAAACACCATATATTTT. It codes for CASSVIGGAGNTIYF.

This rearrangement joins TRBV6-1 to TRBJ1-5; 7 bases align to TRBD1. The germline V gene has CDR1 MNHNS and CDR2 SASEGT. The V segment lost 8 bases and the J segment 0 bases; nucleotides outside the gene matches: 7. This CDR3 has 15 residues. CDR3 in amino acids: CASSTTGVSNQPQHF. Here the CDR3 DNA reads TGTGCCAGCTCCACTACAGGGGTTAGCAATCAGCCCCAGCATTTT.